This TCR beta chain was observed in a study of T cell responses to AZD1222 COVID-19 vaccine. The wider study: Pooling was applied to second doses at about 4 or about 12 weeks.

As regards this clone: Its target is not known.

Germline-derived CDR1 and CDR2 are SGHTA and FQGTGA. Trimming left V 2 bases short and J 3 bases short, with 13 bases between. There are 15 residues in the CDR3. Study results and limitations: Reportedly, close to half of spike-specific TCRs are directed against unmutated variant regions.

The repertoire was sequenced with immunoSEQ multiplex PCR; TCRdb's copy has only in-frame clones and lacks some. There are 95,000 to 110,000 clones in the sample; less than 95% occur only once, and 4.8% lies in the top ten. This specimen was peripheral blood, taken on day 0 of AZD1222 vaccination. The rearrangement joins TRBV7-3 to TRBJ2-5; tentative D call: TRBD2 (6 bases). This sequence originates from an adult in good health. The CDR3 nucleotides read TGTGCCAGCAGCTTAGGGGGGACTGTAAAAGAGACCCAGTACTTC. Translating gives CASSLGGTVKETQYF.